These T cell receptor beta chains were read from a single sample in a study of blood T cells in healthy people across ages. Each CDR3 protein is one row after TCRdb ran MiXCR on the 5' RACE reads. The sample carries 1.5 million to 2 million distinct CDR3 sequences, 49% recorded once. What was sequenced was blood. The receptor set was obtained from a woman between 35 and 50 years old in good health. CDR3s include the opening cysteine and the closing phenylalanine or tryptophan. The D gene is left open where the match is weak. Size tells how often a clone was seen (once, few, many) or the class of an expanded clone, and some rows leave it out.

NA	14	many	TRBJ2-7	TRBV7-2	TGTGCCAGCAGGAAGAAGGGGTCCTACTACGAGCAGTACTTC	CASRKKGSYYEQYF
NA	12	NA	TRBJ2-3	TRBV20-1	TGCAGTGCTAGAGAAGGTGAAAATACGCAGTATTTT	CSAREGENTQYF
NA	14	few	TRBJ2-5	TRBV7-9	TGTGCCAGCAGCTCCGACAGGCCCGGGGAGACCCAGTACTTC	CASSSDRPGETQYF
NA	14	NA	TRBJ1-1	TRBV9	TGTGCCAGCAGCGTAGGTCTAGGGCCCACTGAAGCTTTCTTT	CASSVGLGPTEAFF
NA	12	few	TRBJ2-1	TRBV27	TGTGCCAGCGGGTTCTGGGGGGATGAGCAGTTCTTC	CASGFWGDEQFF
NA	15	NA	TRBJ2-5	TRBV7-2	TGTGCCAGCAGCTTAGATACTGGGCTGGGCGAGACCCAGTACTTC	CASSLDTGLGETQYF
NA	16	few	TRBJ2-3	TRBV18	TGTGCCAGCTCACTAAAGAGGGGCAAGAGCACAGATACGCAGTATTTT	CASSLKRGKSTDTQYF
NA	13	NA	TRBJ2-3	TRBV4-2	TGTGCCAGCAGCCAAGATCTACTAGAGCGGCAGTATTTT	CASSQDLLERQYF
NA	16	NA	TRBJ2-3	TRBV7-9	TGTGCCAGCAGCTTGGCGGCCGGGGGCGGCACAGATACGCAGTATTTT	CASSLAAGGGTDTQYF
TRBD2	19	NA	TRBJ2-1	TRBV20-1	TGCAGTGCTGCTAGGGCGGGACTAGCGGGGGCTCCCTCCTACAATGAGCAGTTCTTC	CSAARAGLAGAPSYNEQFF
NA	14	NA	TRBJ2-3	TRBV5-1	TGTGCCAGCAGCTTAGATGGCACCACAGATACGCAGTATTTT	CASSLDGTTDTQYF
TRBD2	16	NA	TRBJ2-1	TRBV28	TGTGCCAGCAGGCCCCTTTGGGCGGGGGGCGTCAATGAGCAGTTCTTC	CASRPLWAGGVNEQFF
TRBD2	15	once	TRBJ2-5	TRBV11-2	TGTGCCAGCAGCCCGACTAGCGGGGGGGCGGGTTTGCAGTACTTC	CASSPTSGGAGLQYF
TRBD2	14	once	TRBJ2-7	TRBV6-5	TGTGCCAGCAGTTACCACGGGACTAGCGTCAAGCAGTACTTC	CASSYHGTSVKQYF
NA	14	NA	TRBJ2-3	TRBV6-6	TGTGCCACCAACGCGGGACTGAGCACAGATACGCAGTATTTT	CATNAGLSTDTQYF
TRBD1	13	few	TRBJ2-5	TRBV20-1	TGCAGTGCTCGGACAGGGTCCGGGGCGACCCAGTACTTC	CSARTGSGATQYF
TRBD1	14	NA	TRBJ1-4	TRBV6-1	TGTGCCAGCATCACAGGGGGCAAGAATGAAAAACTGTTTTTT	CASITGGKNEKLFF
TRBD2	16	few	TRBJ2-5	TRBV27	TGTGCCAGCAGTTCACTAGCGGGGGAACTCCAAGAGACCCAGTACTTC	CASSSLAGELQETQYF
NA	15	few	TRBJ2-7	TRBV29-1	TGCAGCGTTGAAGATATAGGGGGACCTTCATACGAGCAGTACTTC	CSVEDIGGPSYEQYF
NA	13	many	TRBJ2-3	TRBV28	TGTGCCAGCAGTTCTGGAGGCACAGATACGCAGTATTTT	CASSSGGTDTQYF
NA	14	few	TRBJ1-2	TRBV6-5	TGTGCCAGCAGTTACTCTCAGAGCAACTATGGCTACACCTTC	CASSYSQSNYGYTF
NA	15	NA	TRBJ2-2	TRBV4-2	TGTGCCAGCGCCAACGGGGGGCCGAACACCGGGGAGCTGTTTTTT	CASANGGPNTGELFF
NA	15	NA	TRBJ2-7	TRBV6-2/TRBV6-3	TGTGCCAGCAGTTACGAGGGTCTCCGCTCCTACGAGCAGTACTTC	CASSYEGLRSYEQYF
TRBD1	15	NA	TRBJ1-1	TRBV2	TGTGCCAGCAGTGGGAAGTACAGGGGAAACACTGAAGCTTTCTTT	CASSGKYRGNTEAFF
TRBD1	15	NA	TRBJ2-1	TRBV6-5	TGTGCCAGCAGTTACGAGGGGGCGTACGACAATGAGCAGTTCTTC	CASSYEGAYDNEQFF
TRBD1	14	NA	TRBJ1-2	TRBV24-1	TGTGCCACCAGTGACCCTGACAGGGGCTATGGCTACACCTTC	CATSDPDRGYGYTF
TRBD2	15	NA	TRBJ2-7	TRBV7-9	TGTGCCAGCAGCTTAGGACTAGCGGATGGGTACGAGCAGTACTTC	CASSLGLADGYEQYF
NA	14	NA	TRBJ1-2	TRBV6-1	TGTGCCAGCAGTCCGGGCGGCGAGGACTATGGCTGCACCTTC	CASSPGGEDYGCTF
TRBD2	13	many	TRBJ2-3	TRBV29-1	TGCAGCGTTGAGCGGGGGGGGGCAGATACGCAGTATTTT	CSVERGGADTQYF
NA	15	once	TRBJ2-2	TRBV3-1	TGTGCCAGCAGCCAAGAACCCAGAAGTCCCGGGGAGCTGTTTTTT	CASSQEPRSPGELFF
NA	16	NA	TRBJ1-5	TRBV28	TGTGCCACGTCAGTAGGCGGTCTCTCTGGCAATCAGCCCCAGCATTTT	CATSVGGLSGNQPQHF
NA	12	NA	TRBJ2-3	TRBV7-3	TGTGCCAGCAGCTTAATGACGGGTACGCAGTATTTT	CASSLMTGTQYF
TRBD1	15	NA	TRBJ1-2	TRBV4-3	TGCGCCAGCAGCCAAGAAGGGACAGGGACCTATAGCTACACCTTC	CASSQEGTGTYSYTF
NA	15	few	TRBJ2-6	TRBV25-1	TGTGCCAGCAGTTGGTCAGGGACTGGGGCCAACGTCCTGACTTTC	CASSWSGTGANVLTF
TRBD1	15	NA	TRBJ1-1	TRBV28	TGTGCCAGCAGTCAGACAGGGCGGTGGAACACTGAAGCTTTCTTT	CASSQTGRWNTEAFF
NA	15	NA	TRBJ2-3	TRBV28	TGTGCCAGCAGTTCATTTTCCACTAGCACAGATACGCAGTATTTT	CASSSFSTSTDTQYF
NA	14	NA	TRBJ1-2	TRBV20-1	TGCAGTGCTGGTCGACAGCCTTCAAACTATGGCTACACCTTC	CSAGRQPSNYGYTF
NA	14	few	TRBJ2-4	TRBV5-1	TGCGCCAGCAGCTTGGGGGGGGCGCGGTACATTCAGTACTTC	CASSLGGARYIQYF
NA	15	once	TRBJ2-5	TRBV6-2/TRBV6-3	TGTGCCAGCATTCCCGCTAGAACTATTCAAGAGACCCAGTACTTC	CASIPARTIQETQYF
TRBD1	15	NA	TRBJ1-4	TRBV12-3/TRBV12-4	TGTGCCAGCAGTCAACACAGGGGACTTTTTGAAAAACTGTTTTTT	CASSQHRGLFEKLFF
TRBD1	14	NA	TRBJ2-1	TRBV29-1	TGCAGCGTTGGGGCCGGGACAGCACGCGGTGAGCAGTTCTTC	CSVGAGTARGEQFF
NA	14	NA	TRBJ2-7	TRBV6-5	TGTGCCAGCAGTTACTCGCTAGACTCCTACGAGCAGTACTTC	CASSYSLDSYEQYF
TRBD2	16	NA	TRBJ2-2	TRBV5-1	TGCGCCAGCAGCTTGGTGTCTAGCGGGGGTACAGGGGAGCTGTTTTTT	CASSLVSSGGTGELFF
NA	14	NA	TRBJ2-5	TRBV4-1	TGCGCCAGCAGCCACCCCGGCAGCCAAGAGACCCAGTACTTC	CASSHPGSQETQYF
NA	16	few	TRBJ1-2	TRBV27	TGTGCCAGCAGTTTATCGTCCGGGTCCCTAAACTATGGCTACACCTTC	CASSLSSGSLNYGYTF
NA	13	NA	TRBJ2-5	TRBV28	TGTGCCAGCAGTCCTCGGACACTCGAGACCCAGTACTTC	CASSPRTLETQYF
TRBD1	16	NA	TRBJ2-1	TRBV20-1	TGCAGTGCGGCGGCCTCCGGGACAGGGGTTATCTATGAGCAGTTCTTC	CSAAASGTGVIYEQFF
NA	17	NA	TRBJ1-2	TRBV28	TGTGCCAGCAGTCCGAATACAGACAGGACGGGAAACTATGGCTACACCTTC	CASSPNTDRTGNYGYTF
TRBD2	14	NA	TRBJ2-3	TRBV25-1	TGTGCCAGCAGAAGCGGGATCCGCCCAGATACGCAGTATTTT	CASRSGIRPDTQYF
NA	14	NA	TRBJ1-2	TRBV7-2	TGTGCCAGCAGCTTAGATTGGCAGGGCCATGGCTACACCTTC	CASSLDWQGHGYTF
NA	13	NA	TRBJ2-2	TRBV6-1	TGTGCCAGCAGGACTCCGGTCACCGGGGAGCTGTTTTTT	CASRTPVTGELFF
NA	15	NA	TRBJ1-2	TRBV5-1	TGCGCCAGCAGCTTATGGCAGGGGACTCTCTATGGCTACACCTTC	CASSLWQGTLYGYTF
NA	16	few	TRBJ2-1	TRBV28	TGTGCCAGCGATGACCCGAGACTGACCCCAAGTAATGAGCAGTTCTTC	CASDDPRLTPSNEQFF
NA	16	NA	TRBJ2-7	TRBV2	TGTGCCAGCAGTGAGGGGTCGGGGGCGCAGAACTACGAGCAGTACTTC	CASSEGSGAQNYEQYF
NA	15	NA	TRBJ2-3	TRBV5-1	TGCGCCAGCAGCTTGTCAGACGGAAACACAGATACGCAGTATTTT	CASSLSDGNTDTQYF
TRBD2	13	NA	TRBJ2-1	TRBV20-1	TGCAGTGCTAGTAGCGGGGGGGTGTGCGAGCAGTTCTTC	CSASSGGVCEQFF
NA	15	NA	TRBJ1-4	TRBV15	TGTGCCACCAGCAGACATCCCGGGAACGAAGAAAAACTGTTTTTT	CATSRHPGNEEKLFF